This T cell receptor beta chain was captured in a study of OX40 agonist ivuxolimab in advanced cancers. For the study at large: Dose-escalation patients were diagnosed with hepatocellular carcinoma, melanoma, renal cell cancer or head and neck cancer.

Trimming at V came to 4 bases and at J to 6 bases, leaving 3 bases not matched to a gene. Germline V gives CDR1 SGHTA, CDR2 FQGNSA. This CDR3 spans 13 amino acids. Measured with immunoSEQ multiplex PCR; TCRdb has only the in-frame clones, and not every one. The sample carries under 85,000 clones, about 89% recorded once. The clonotype comes from an adult with an advanced solid tumor such as melanoma, head and neck, liver or kidney cancer. This sample comprised CD4+ or CD8+ T cells sorted from blood, obtained in a trial of the OX40 agonist ivuxolimab. The rearrangement joins TRBV7-2 to TRBJ2-4, with 7 bases lining up with TRBD1. Written as DNA, the CDR3 is TGTGCCAGCAGCTCCCGGGACAGAAACATTCAGTACTTC. Amino acids: CASSSRDRNIQYF.